Following are 8 T cell receptor beta chains from one sample sequenced in a study of blood T cell repertoires in COVID-19. Here immunoSEQ multiplex PCR was the method, and the copy in TCRdb shows in-frame clones only, minus some. The sample shows around 620,000 clones, about 90% of them seen only once. The sequenced material came from peripheral blood. The origin of the receptors is a young woman with acute or convalescent COVID-19.

The CDR3, as DNA: TGTGCCAGCAGTGGGCCGGGACAGGGCTACGAGCAGTACTTC. Its translation: CASSGPGQGYEQYF. V gene TRBV27 combines with J gene TRBJ2-7; 9 bases are shared with TRBD1. The CDR3 extends over 14 amino acids. Germline CDR1 is MNHEY and CDR2 is SMNVEV (reference sequence). The ends lost 5 bases at V and 3 bases at J; junction bases unmatched: 5.

The chain employs TRBV6-6 and TRBJ1-1; 10 nucleotides match TRBD1. Unmatched junction bases numbered 5, after V lost 2 bases and J lost 2 bases. Germline CDR1 reads MNHNY; CDR2 reads SVGAGI (reference sequence). The CDR3 length is 16 residues. The CDR3 bases are TGTGCCAGCAGTTACCCTAGGACAGGGGGAAACACTGAAGCTTTCTTT. Encoded protein: CASSYPRTGGNTEAFF.

The CDR3 reads CASGLVTGKHRQPQHF. CDR3 sequence (DNA): TGTGCTAGTGGTTTGGTAACAGGGAAACACCGGCAGCCCCAGCATTTT. The gene calls are TRBV12-5 and TRBJ1-5; D perhaps matches TRBD1 (6 bases). This CDR3 has 16 amino acids. In germline, CDR1 is LGHNT, CDR2 FRNRAP. Trimming removed 0 bases from V and 7 bases from J, with 16 bases in between.

The rearrangement joins TRBV29-1 to TRBJ2-1, with TRBD2 matching 9 bases. The CDR3 extends over 16 amino acids. The germline CDR1 and CDR2 sequences are SQVTM and ANQGSEA. Unmatched junction bases numbered 12, after V lost 5 bases and J lost 4 bases. The CDR3 DNA follows: TGCAGCGTTTCCCTCCATGGCGGGGGGGATTACAATGAGCAGTTCTTC. Translated, it gives CSVSLHGGGDYNEQFF.

The rearrangement joins TRBV7-2 to TRBJ1-1; the match to TRBD1 covers 7 bases. V lost 5 bases and J lost 10; bases outside the gene matches: 7. The germline gives CDR1 SGHTA, CDR2 FQGNSA. The CDR3 sequence is 12 residues long. CDR3: CASSRDSILAFF. The CDR3 DNA is TGTGCCAGCAGCCGGGACAGCATTTTAGCTTTCTTT.

V usage is TRBV6-5 and J usage is TRBJ1-5; maybe TRBD1 (6 bases). With 7 bases removed from V and 6 bases from J, the gap between germline ends came to 19 bases. The CDR3 runs 15 residues. Germline V gene lookup returns CDR1 MNHEY and CDR2 SVGAGI. CDR3 sequence: CASISLQGNSQPQHF. As DNA, the CDR3 is TGTGCCAGCATCTCCTTACAGGGAAACAGTCAGCCCCAGCATTTT.

V gene TRBV11-2 combines with J gene TRBJ1-3, with 7 bases matching TRBD1. Germline CDR1 SGHAT, CDR2 FQNNGV. The CDR3 length is 15 residues. Trimming cost V 1 base and J 2 bases; bases outside gene matches: 2. DNA of the CDR3: TGTGCCAGCAGCTTAGCGCAGGGGGCTGGAAACACCATATATTTT. It encodes CASSLAQGAGNTIYF.

The rearrangement links TRBV5-1 to TRBJ2-2; 8 nucleotides agree with TRBD2. Germline CDR1 is SGHRS and CDR2 is YFSETQ. This CDR3 spans 16 amino acids. J was trimmed by 4 bases and V by 3 bases; bases with no gene match: 8. The CDR3 reads CASSSLSGESTGELFF. DNA for the CDR3: TGCGCCAGCAGCTCCCTTAGCGGGGAGAGCACCGGGGAGCTGTTTTTT.